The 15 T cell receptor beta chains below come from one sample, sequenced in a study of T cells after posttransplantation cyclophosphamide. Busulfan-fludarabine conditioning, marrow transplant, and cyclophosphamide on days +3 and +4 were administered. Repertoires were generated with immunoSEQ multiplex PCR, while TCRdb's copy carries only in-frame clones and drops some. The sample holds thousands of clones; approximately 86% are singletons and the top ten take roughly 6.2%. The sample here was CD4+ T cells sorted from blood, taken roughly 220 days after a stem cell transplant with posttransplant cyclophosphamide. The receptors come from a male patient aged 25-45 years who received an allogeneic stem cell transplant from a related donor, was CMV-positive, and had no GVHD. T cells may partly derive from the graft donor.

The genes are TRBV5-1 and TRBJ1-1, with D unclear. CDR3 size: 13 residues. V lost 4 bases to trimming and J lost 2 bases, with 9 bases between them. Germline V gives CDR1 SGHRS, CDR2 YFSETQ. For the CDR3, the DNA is TGCGCCAGCAGCCTTAGTGATAACACTGAAGCTTTCTTT. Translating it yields CASSLSDNTEAFF.

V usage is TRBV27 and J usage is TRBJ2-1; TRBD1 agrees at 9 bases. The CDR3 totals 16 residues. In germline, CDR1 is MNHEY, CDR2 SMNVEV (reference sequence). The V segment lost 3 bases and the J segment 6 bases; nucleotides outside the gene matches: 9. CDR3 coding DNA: TGTGCCAGCAGTTTTTACCGGGACAGGGAGGTCAATGAGCAGTTCTTC. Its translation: CASSFYRDREVNEQFF.

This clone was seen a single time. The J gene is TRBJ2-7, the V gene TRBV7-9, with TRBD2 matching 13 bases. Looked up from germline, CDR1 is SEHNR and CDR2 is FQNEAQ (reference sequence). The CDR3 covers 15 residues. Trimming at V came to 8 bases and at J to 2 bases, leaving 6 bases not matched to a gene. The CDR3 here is CASSLAGGIAYEQYF. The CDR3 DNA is TGTGCCAGCTCACTAGCGGGAGGGATTGCCTACGAGCAGTACTTC.

The CDR3 DNA is TGTGCCAGCGGCGAGACAGGGGAGTCAAATGAAAAACTGTTTTTT. It is translated as CASGETGESNEKLFF. V is TRBV2 and J is TRBJ1-4; 8 nucleotides align to TRBD1. The CDR3 has 15 residues. With 8 bases clipped from V and 5 bases from J, the junction kept 10 bases outside the gene matches. Germline values: CDR1 SNHLY, CDR2 FYNNEI.

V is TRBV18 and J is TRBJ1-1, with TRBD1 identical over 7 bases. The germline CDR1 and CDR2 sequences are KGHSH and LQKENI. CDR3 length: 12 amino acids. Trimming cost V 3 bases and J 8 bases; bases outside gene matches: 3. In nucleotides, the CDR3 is TGTGCCAGCTCACCGGTACAGGGGGAAGCTTTCTTT. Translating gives CASSPVQGEAFF.

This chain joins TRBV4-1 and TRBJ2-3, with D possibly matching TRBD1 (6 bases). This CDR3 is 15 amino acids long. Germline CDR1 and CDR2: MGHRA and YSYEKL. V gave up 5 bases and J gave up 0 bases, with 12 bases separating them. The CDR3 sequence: CASSSLGASTDTQYF. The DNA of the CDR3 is TGCGCCAGCAGCTCTCTGGGGGCCAGCACAGATACGCAGTATTTT.

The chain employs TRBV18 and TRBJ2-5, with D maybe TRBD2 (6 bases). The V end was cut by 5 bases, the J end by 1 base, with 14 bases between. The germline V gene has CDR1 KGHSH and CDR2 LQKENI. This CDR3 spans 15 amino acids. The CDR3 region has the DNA TGTGCCAGCTCAAGCCTTAGCGGACTCCAAGAGACCCAGTACTTC. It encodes CASSSLSGLQETQYF.

CDR3 region: CASSLALLAFEQFF. The CDR3 region has the DNA TGTGCCAGCAGCTTAGCTTTACTAGCTTTTGAGCAGTTCTTC. The chain uses TRBV7-2 and TRBJ2-1; tentatively, D is TRBD2 (6 bases). This CDR3 has 14 residues. Looked up from germline, CDR1 is SGHTA and CDR2 is FQGNSA. V lost 0 bases and J lost 9, with 12 bases in between. The full variable domain, in which reference TRBV7-2 and TRBJ2-1 provide the parts outside the CDR3, is GAGVSQSPSNKVTEKGKDVELRCDPISGHTALYWYRQSLGQGLEFLIYFQGNSAPDKSGLPSDRFSAERTGGSVSTLTIQRTQQEDSAVYLCASSLALLAFEQFFGPGTRLTVL.

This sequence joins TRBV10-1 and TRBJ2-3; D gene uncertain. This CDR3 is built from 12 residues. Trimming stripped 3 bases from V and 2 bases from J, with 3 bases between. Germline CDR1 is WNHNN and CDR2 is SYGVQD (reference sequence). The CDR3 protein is CASSEATDTQYF. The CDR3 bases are TGCGCCAGCAGTGAAGCCACAGATACGCAGTATTTT.

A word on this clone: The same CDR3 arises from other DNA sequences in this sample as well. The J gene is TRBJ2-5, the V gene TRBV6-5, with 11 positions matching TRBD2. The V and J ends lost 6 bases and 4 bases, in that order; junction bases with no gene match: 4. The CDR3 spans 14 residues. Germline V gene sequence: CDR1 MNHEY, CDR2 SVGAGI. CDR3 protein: CASSLAGGRETQYF. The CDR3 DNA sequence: TGTGCCAGCAGCTTAGCGGGGGGGCGAGAGACCCAGTACTTC.

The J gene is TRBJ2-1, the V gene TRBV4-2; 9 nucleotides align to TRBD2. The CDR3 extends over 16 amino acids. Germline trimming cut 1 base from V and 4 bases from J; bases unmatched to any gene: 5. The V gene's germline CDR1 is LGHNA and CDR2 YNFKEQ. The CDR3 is CASSQAPTSGYNEQFF. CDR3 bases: TGTGCCAGCAGCCAAGCCCCAACTAGCGGGTACAATGAGCAGTTCTTC.

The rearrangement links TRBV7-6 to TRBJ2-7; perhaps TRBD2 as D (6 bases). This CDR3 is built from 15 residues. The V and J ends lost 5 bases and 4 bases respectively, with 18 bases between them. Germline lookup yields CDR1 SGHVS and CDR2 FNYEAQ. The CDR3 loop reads CASSGPDLEGYEQYF. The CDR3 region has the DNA TGTGCCAGCAGCGGGCCGGACTTGGAGGGGTACGAGCAGTACTTC.

The CDR3 DNA is TGTGCCAGCAGTCACCGGGGACAGGGGGCGAGGGGCTACACCTTC. Translated, it gives CASSHRGQGARGYTF. J is TRBJ1-2 and V is TRBV27; 12 bases are a match to TRBD1. There are 15 residues in the CDR3. V lost 5 bases and J lost 8; bases outside the gene matches: 9. Looked up from germline, CDR1 is MNHEY and CDR2 is SMNVEV (reference sequence).

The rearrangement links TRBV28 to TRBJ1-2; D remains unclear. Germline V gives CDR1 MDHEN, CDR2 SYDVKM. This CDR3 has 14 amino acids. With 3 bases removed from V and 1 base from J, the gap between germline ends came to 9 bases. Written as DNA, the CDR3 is TGTGCCAGCAGTTTTGAGCCTGTTAACTATGGCTACACCTTC. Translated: CASSFEPVNYGYTF.

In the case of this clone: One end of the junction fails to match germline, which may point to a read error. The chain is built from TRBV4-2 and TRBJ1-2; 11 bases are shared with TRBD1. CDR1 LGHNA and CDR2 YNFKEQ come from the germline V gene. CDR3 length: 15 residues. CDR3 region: CASSQVGTGGKGYTF. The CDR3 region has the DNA TGTGCCAGCAGTCAAGTTGGGACAGGGGGAAAAGGCTACACCTTC.